A single sample is the source of the 2 T cell receptor beta chains below, sequenced in a study of graft-versus-host responses after intestinal transplantation. Assay: immunoSEQ multiplex PCR; the TCRdb copy retains only in-frame clones and omits some. The table records about 11,000 clones, 76% of them present only once. Processing of graft tissue released intraepithelial and lamina propria lymphocytes. Sequencing used ileum tissue, obtained 23 days after intestinal transplant. All receptors come from a human patient who received an intestinal transplant, so some T cells may come from the graft donor.

This chain connects TRBV4-2 to TRBJ2-3; 12 positions agree with TRBD2. The V gene end was trimmed by 2 bases and the J gene end by 4 bases; junction bases not matched to a gene: 13. Germline CDR1 LGHNA, CDR2 YNFKEQ. The CDR3 totals 19 residues. The CDR3 bases are TGTGCCAGCAGCCAACCAACTAGCGGGGGGCCGATCTCCCCAGATACGCAGTATTTT. It encodes CASSQPTSGGPISPDTQYF.

V and J are TRBV25-1 and TRBJ1-1, with D unclear. Germline CDR1 MGHDK, CDR2 SYGVNS. The CDR3 runs to 13 residues. V lost 3 bases and J lost 5, with 10 bases in between. DNA for the CDR3: TGTGCCAGCAGTGACGAAGGGTGGACTGAAGCTTTCTTT. Its protein is CASSDEGWTEAFF.